In this sample, the clone carrying this T cell receptor beta chain turned up a few times. Its antigen is unknown. The germline V gene encodes CDR1 MDHEN and CDR2 SYDVKM. The CDR3 is 17 residues long. With V trimmed by 5 bases and J by 4 bases, 9 bases remained unmatched. This sample stems from a study of response to subunit inactivated influenza vaccine. Study-level points and caveats: Authors suggested that a seasonal influenza vaccination recruits few new T cells each time.

TCRdb re-derived calls from the RT-PCR reads in MiXCR, one entry per CDR3 protein. The sample includes roughly 670,000 distinct CDR3 sequences, about 15% seen only once; the top ten take 7.6%. The chain links TRBV28 to TRBJ2-1; 12 bases align to TRBD2. This receptor was taken from a man in his fifties or sixties who received an inactivated influenza vaccine. Here the sequenced sample was PBMCs from blood, taken 14 to 15 days before vaccination. The DNA for the CDR3 is TGTGCCAGCAGTAGACTCCTAGCGGGGGGGCCGTACAATGAGCAGTTCTTC. Translated: CASSRLLAGGPYNEQFF. The variable domain in full, completed from reference TRBV28 and TRBJ2-1, reads DVKVTQSSRYLVKRTGEKVFLECVQDMDHENMFWYRQDPGLGLRLIYFSYDVKMKEKGDIPEGYSVSREKKERFSLILESASTNQTSMYLCASSRLLAGGPYNEQFFGPGTRLTVL.